Reported below is one TCR beta chain. Its antigen specificity is not known. No base quality information exists; no much larger clone differs at one position. The library relied on the immunoSEQ multiplex PCR assay. TCRdb carries this immuneACCESS record with in-frame sequences only. Its versions omit some clonotypes, under half of them owing to an unresolved V gene in the studies checked, with the rest unexplained. The sample table contains under 20,000 clones; only one count was recorded for roughly 86% of them. More than 9% of the sample is in the top ten clones. This entry belongs to a study of control samples from healthy donors and cancer patients (dated by TCRdb to between 2020 and 2021). Per the germline V gene (reference sequence), MNHNY is the CDR1 and SVGAGI is the CDR2. The CDR3 holds 18 amino acids from the cysteine to the phenylalanine. The entry retains the CDR3 DNA only, 54 bases that are in frame from base 1. The germline V and J ends show losses of 5 bases and 0 bases respectively, and no gene match explains 10 bases of the junction.

The rearrangement combines TRBV6-6 with TRBJ2-6, and TRBD1 aligns with 7 junction nucleotides. The sequencing input was PBMCs. The origin of this receptor is a woman between 65 and 79 years old with colorectal cancer. The DNA sequence is as follows: TGTGCCAGCAGTCAAACCAGGGACAGAATCTCTGGGGCCAACGTCCTGACTTTC. Translated, this is CASSQTRDRISGANVLTF.